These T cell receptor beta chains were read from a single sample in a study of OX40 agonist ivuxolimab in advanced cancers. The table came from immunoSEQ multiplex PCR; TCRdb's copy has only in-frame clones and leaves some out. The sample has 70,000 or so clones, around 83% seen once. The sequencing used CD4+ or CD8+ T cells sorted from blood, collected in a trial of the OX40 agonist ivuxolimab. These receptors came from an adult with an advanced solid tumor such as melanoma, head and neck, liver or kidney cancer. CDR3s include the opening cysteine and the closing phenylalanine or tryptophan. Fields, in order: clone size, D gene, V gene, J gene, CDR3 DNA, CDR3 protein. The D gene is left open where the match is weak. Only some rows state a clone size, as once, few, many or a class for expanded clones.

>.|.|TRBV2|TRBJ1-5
TGTGCCAGCAGTGTGGCAGGTGGCTTGGCCCAGCATTTT
CASSVAGGLAQHF
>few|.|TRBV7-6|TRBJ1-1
TGTGCCAGCAGCTTACAGGGTTACACTGAAGCTTTCTTT
CASSLQGYTEAFF
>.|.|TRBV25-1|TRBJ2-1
TGTGCCAGCAGTCACAACAGCGGAGCACTAAATGAGCAGTTCTTC
CASSHNSGALNEQFF
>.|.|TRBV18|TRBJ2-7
TGTGCCAGCTCACCTGGCATCTCCTACGAGCAGTACTTC
CASSPGISYEQYF
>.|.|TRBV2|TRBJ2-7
TGTGCCAGCAGGGGAGGAGGCTACGAGCAGTACTTC
CASRGGGYEQYF
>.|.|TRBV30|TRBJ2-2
TGTGCCGGGGGTCAGGGTGGTGCGAACACCGGGGAGCTGTTTTTT
CAGGQGGANTGELFF
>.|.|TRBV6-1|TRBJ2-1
TGTGCCAGCAGTGAAGTTCTAGGGGGGGAGCAGTTCTTC
CASSEVLGGEQFF
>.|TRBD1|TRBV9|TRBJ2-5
TGTGCCAGCAGCACCCGACAGGGGGGGCGGGAGACCCAGTACTTC
CASSTRQGGRETQYF
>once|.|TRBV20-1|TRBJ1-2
TGCAGTGCTAACAGAGACTATGGCTACACCTTC
CSANRDYGYTF
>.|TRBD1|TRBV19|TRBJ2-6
TGTGCCAGTAGTACTTGGACAGGGGGTTCTGGGGCCAACGTCCTGACTTTC
CASSTWTGGSGANVLTF
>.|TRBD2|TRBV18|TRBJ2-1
TGTGCCAGCTCACCTCGTGGTAGCGGGGATGAGCAGTTCTTC
CASSPRGSGDEQFF
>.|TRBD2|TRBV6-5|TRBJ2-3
TGTGCCAGCAAACGGAGCGGGGGGAGCACAGATACGCAGTATTTT
CASKRSGGSTDTQYF
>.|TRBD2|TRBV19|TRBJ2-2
TGTGCCAGTAGTGGGAGAGCGGGAGGCACGAACACCGGGGAGCTGTTTTTT
CASSGRAGGTNTGELFF
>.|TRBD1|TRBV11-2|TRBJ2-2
TGTGCCAGCAGCTTGGGACAGGGAGTATCCGGGGAGCTGTTTTTT
CASSLGQGVSGELFF
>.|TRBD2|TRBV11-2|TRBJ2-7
TGTGCCAGCGCCTTTCTAGCGGGGCTAAACTACGAGCAGTACTTC
CASAFLAGLNYEQYF
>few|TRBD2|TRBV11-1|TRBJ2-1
TGTGCCAGCAGCTTAGGACTAGCGGGGGGGCGGTCCTACAATGAGCAGTTCTTC
CASSLGLAGGRSYNEQFF
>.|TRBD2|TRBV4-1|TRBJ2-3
TGCGCCAGCAGCCCCCTAGCGGGAGGTCTCACAGATACGCAGTATTTT
CASSPLAGGLTDTQYF
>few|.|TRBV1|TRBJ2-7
TGCACCAGCAGCCCCCCGTACTTC
CTSSPPYF
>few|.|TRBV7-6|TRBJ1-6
TGTGCCAGCAGCTCAAACCCGGGGAATTCACCCCTCCACTTT
CASSSNPGNSPLHF
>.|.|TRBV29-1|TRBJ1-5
TGCAGCGTTAGGACGGCAGGCAATCAGCCCCAGCATTTT
CSVRTAGNQPQHF
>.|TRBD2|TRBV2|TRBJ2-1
TGTGCCAGCAGTGCTGCGGGGGGTCGGTACAATGAGCAGTTCTTC
CASSAAGGRYNEQFF
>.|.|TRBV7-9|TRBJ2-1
TGTGCCAGCAGCCCATTGTCGAGCTCCTACAATGAGCAGTTCTTC
CASSPLSSSYNEQFF
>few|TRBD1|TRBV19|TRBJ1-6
TGTGCCAGTAGTCCCGGGACAGGGTCGTCACCCCTCCACTTT
CASSPGTGSSPLHF
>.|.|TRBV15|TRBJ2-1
TGTGCCACCAGCAGAGAAAACAACCCTTACAATGAGCAGTTCTTC
CATSRENNPYNEQFF
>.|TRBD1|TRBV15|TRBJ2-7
TGTGCCACCAGCCCCCGCCGGGACAGCTACGAGCAGTACTTC
CATSPRRDSYEQYF
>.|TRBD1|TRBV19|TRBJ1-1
TGTGCCAGTAGGGGGGACAGGGTCACTGAAGCTTTCTTT
CASRGDRVTEAFF
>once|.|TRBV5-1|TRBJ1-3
TGCGCCAGCAGCTCTCAGCATGGAAACACCATATATTTT
CASSSQHGNTIYF
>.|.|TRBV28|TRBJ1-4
TGTGCCAGCAGTTTATGGGCAAGGCGTAATGAAAAACTGTTTTTT
CASSLWARRNEKLFF
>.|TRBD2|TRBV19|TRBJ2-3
TGTGCCAGTACTCCGCGGGGGTTTGGGAGCACAGATACGCAGTATTTT
CASTPRGFGSTDTQYF
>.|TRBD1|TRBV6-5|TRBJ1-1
TGTGCCAGCAGTTCCGGGACAGGGGGTATGAACACTGAAGCTTTCTTT
CASSSGTGGMNTEAFF
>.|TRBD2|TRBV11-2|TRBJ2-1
TGTGCCAGCACCCGCCTGACTAGCGGGAGGGGGAATGAGCAGTTCTTC
CASTRLTSGRGNEQFF
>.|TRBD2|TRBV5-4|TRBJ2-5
TGTGCCAGCAGCCCCGGAGCGGGGGAGCGGAGTCAAGAGACCCAGTACTTC
CASSPGAGERSQETQYF
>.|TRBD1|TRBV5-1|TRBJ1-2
TGCGCCAGCAGCATAGGGACAGGGTCAGGAGATGGCTACACCTTC
CASSIGTGSGDGYTF
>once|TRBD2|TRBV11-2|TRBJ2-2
TGTGCCAGCAGCTTGACTAGCGGGGGGCACACCGGGGAGCTGTTTTTT
CASSLTSGGHTGELFF
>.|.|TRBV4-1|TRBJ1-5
TGCGCCAGCAGCCAAGAGGCGGCGGTCATTAGCAATCAGCCCCAGCATTTT
CASSQEAAVISNQPQHF
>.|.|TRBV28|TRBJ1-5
TGTGCCAGCAGTTTCCAGGGAGGGAATCAGCCCCAGCATTTT
CASSFQGGNQPQHF
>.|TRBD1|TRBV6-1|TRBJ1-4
TGTGCCAGCAGTGACGCGGACAGGGATGAAAAACTGTTTTTT
CASSDADRDEKLFF